Each of the 13 T cell receptor beta chains below was sequenced from the same sample in a study of blood T cell repertoires in COVID-19. Method: immunoSEQ multiplex PCR; TCRdb's copy keeps in-frame clones and lacks some. The data hold over 65,000 clones, with 90% observed a single time. Sequencing input: peripheral blood. Receptors originate from a human donor in a cohort sampled during active COVID-19.

This rearrangement joins TRBV3-1 (or the pseudogene TRBV3-2) to TRBJ2-2, with a possible D match to TRBD2 (6 bases). Deletions cut 0 bases from V and 1 base from J, with 12 bases between. This CDR3 region has 17 residues. In germline, CDR1 is LGHDT, CDR2 YNNKEL (reference sequence). The CDR3 nucleotides are TGTGCCAGCAGCCAAGATTCGGGGCGGGAGAACACCGGGGAGCTGTTTTTT. Translation gives CASSQDSGRENTGELFF.

The chain couples TRBV19 to TRBJ2-1; D gene unclear. Germline values: CDR1 LNHDA, CDR2 SQIVND (reference sequence). The V and J ends lost 0 bases and 10 bases respectively, with 10 bases between them. This CDR3 region has 13 residues. DNA for the CDR3: TGTGCCAGTAGTATAGACAAAATCGGGGAGCAGTTCTTC. It codes for CASSIDKIGEQFF. Full variable domain (rest looked up from reference TRBV19 and TRBJ2-1): DGGITQSPKYLFRKEGQNVTLSCEQNLNHDAMYWYRQDPGQGLRLIYYSQIVNDFQKGDIAEGYSVSREKKESFPLTVTSAQKNPTAFYLCASSIDKIGEQFFGPGTRLTVL.

The rearrangement links TRBV15 to TRBJ2-5; 8 bases match TRBD2. The V segment lost 3 bases and the J segment 5 bases; nucleotides outside the gene matches: 14. Germline loops: CDR1 LNHNV, CDR2 YYDKDF (reference sequence). The CDR3 is 17 amino acids. The CDR3 DNA is TGTGCCACCAGCAGTCCACCCGGGACTAGAGTAAGGGAGACCCAGTACTTC. This sequence encodes CATSSPPGTRVRETQYF.

V is TRBV4-3 and J is TRBJ2-7; D possibly corresponds to TRBD1 (6 bases). The V gene lost 4 bases and the J gene lost 6 bases, with 19 bases spanning the gap. CDR3 length: 15 amino acids. Germline CDR1 LGHNA, CDR2 YSLEER. Here the CDR3 reads CASSLTQQGVAEQYF. CDR3 nucleotides: TGCGCCAGCAGCCTAACGCAACAGGGAGTCGCCGAGCAGTACTTC.

This rearrangement joins TRBV9 to TRBJ2-5; the D gene is possibly TRBD2 (6 bases). The CDR3 extends over 16 amino acids. CDR1 and CDR2 (germline): SGDLS, YYNGEE. Trimming shortened V by 0 bases and J by 4 bases, and 16 bases separated the two germline ends. CDR3 residues: CASSVEGRRDGETQYF. The CDR3, as DNA: TGTGCCAGCAGCGTAGAAGGTAGGAGGGATGGAGAGACCCAGTACTTC.

This chain connects TRBV28 to TRBJ1-1, with D unclear. Germline values: CDR1 MDHEN, CDR2 SYDVKM. This CDR3 spans 14 amino acids. Trimming pared 5 bases from V and 1 base from J, leaving 11 bases between. The CDR3: CASSPSRQNTEAFF. CDR3 DNA: TGTGCCAGCAGTCCGAGCAGACAGAACACTGAAGCTTTCTTT.

V and J are TRBV3-1 (or the pseudogene TRBV3-2) and TRBJ1-5; D unresolved. Germline CDR1 and CDR2: LGHDT and YNNKEL (reference sequence). V was cut by 4 bases and J by 7 bases, with 11 bases left in between. The CDR3 is 13 amino acids. Here the CDR3 reads CASSLRGAQPQHF. The CDR3 DNA reads TGTGCCAGCAGCCTACGGGGTGCCCAGCCCCAGCATTTT.

The chain joins TRBV24-1 to TRBJ2-3; D is perhaps TRBD2 (5 bases). From germline, CDR1 is KGHDR and CDR2 SFDVKD. The ends were cut back, 8 bases at V and 2 bases at J, with 10 bases in the middle. The CDR3 has 13 amino acids. The CDR3 sequence: CATTAEYTDTQYF. In DNA, the CDR3 is TGTGCCACCACAGCGGAGTACACAGATACGCAGTATTTT.

The J gene is TRBJ1-5, the V gene TRBV19; 7 positions match TRBD1. V was clipped by 10 bases and J by 0 bases; unmatched bases: 6. Per the germline V gene, CDR1 is LNHDA and CDR2 is SQIVND (reference sequence). This CDR3 has 14 amino acids. In nucleotides, the CDR3 is TGTGCCACTTCACAGGGGTATAGCAATCAGCCCCAGCATTTT. Translation: CATSQGYSNQPQHF. Full variable domain (missing parts from reference TRBV19 and TRBJ1-5): DGGITQSPKYLFRKEGQNVTLSCEQNLNHDAMYWYRQDPGQGLRLIYYSQIVNDFQKGDIAEGYSVSREKKESFPLTVTSAQKNPTAFYLCATSQGYSNQPQHFGDGTRLSIL.

The chain uses TRBV28 and TRBJ2-7, with D unresolved. This CDR3 is 16 amino acids long. Germline lookup yields CDR1 MDHEN and CDR2 SYDVKM. V lost 5 bases to trimming and J lost 2 bases, with 19 bases between them. This chain's CDR3 is CASSPIPLGGAYEQYF. The CDR3 nucleotides read TGTGCCAGCAGTCCTATACCCCTTGGCGGAGCCTACGAGCAGTACTTC.

This chain links TRBV4-2 with TRBJ1-3, with unresolved D. The V end lost 4 bases, the J end lost 4 bases, and 11 bases lay between the germline ends. Germline assignment: CDR1 LGHNA and CDR2 YNFKEQ. The length of the CDR3 is 14 residues. This CDR3 is CASSPLVSGNTIYF. In nucleotides, the CDR3 is TGTGCCAGCAGCCCCCTAGTTTCCGGAAACACCATATATTTT.

The CDR3 DNA sequence: TGTGCCAGCAGTTTATATCCGGGAGGGAGCACAGATACGCAGTATTTT. This encodes CASSLYPGGSTDTQYF. The gene calls are TRBV28 and TRBJ2-3; 8 bases agree with TRBD2. Germline V gene sequence: CDR1 MDHEN, CDR2 SYDVKM. Trimming at V came to 1 base and at J to 0 bases, leaving 3 bases not matched to a gene. The CDR3 covers 16 residues.

V gene TRBV7-2 combines with J gene TRBJ2-3; no clear D gene. This CDR3 is 15 amino acids long. V lost 1 base and J 2 bases, leaving 10 bases between the germline ends. CDR1 SGHTA and CDR2 FQGNSA come from the germline V gene. CDR3 nucleotide sequence: TGTGCCAGCAGCTTAGATTTTGGGCCCACAGATACGCAGTATTTT. This encodes CASSLDFGPTDTQYF.